This entry concerns a single T cell receptor (beta chain). Its antigen is not identified. The sample comes from a study of cytomegalovirus exposure and HLA in healthy donors. Study-wide background: A preliminary data release comprised around 85 million unique TCRs obtained from HLA-typed donors. General observations from the study: Sequence variants that were highly shared formed a cluster that was likely a sequencing artifact. In presence/absence analyses, roughly uniform sequencing depth across donors was assumed. When a later analysis was performed, an Asian-associated ancestry cluster reportedly had fewer N-insertions than the approximately 600-donor mean.

CDR3 length: 14 amino acids. From germline, CDR1 is LNHDA and CDR2 SQIVND (reference sequence). V lost 3 bases and J lost 5, with 13 bases in between. Vbeta (60) and Jbeta (13) primers were used in the PCR. Profiling relied on immunoSEQ multiplex PCR, and the TCRdb table lists in-frame clones only, not all of them. Recorded for this sample: 110,000 to 150,000 clones. This rearrangement joins TRBV19 to TRBJ1-2; the D gene is possibly TRBD1 (5 bases). The receptor was derived from a woman younger than 35 in good health and CMV-seronegative. The sequencing sample was made of PBMCs. In DNA form, the CDR3 reads TGTGCCAGTAGTATCCGTCAGGGTGGGTATGGCTACACCTTC. It translates to CASSIRQGGYGYTF. Supplemented by reference TRBV19 and TRBJ1-2, the full variable domain reads DGGITQSPKYLFRKEGQNVTLSCEQNLNHDAMYWYRQDPGQGLRLIYYSQIVNDFQKGDIAEGYSVSREKKESFPLTVTSAQKNPTAFYLCASSIRQGGYGYTFGSGTRLTVV.